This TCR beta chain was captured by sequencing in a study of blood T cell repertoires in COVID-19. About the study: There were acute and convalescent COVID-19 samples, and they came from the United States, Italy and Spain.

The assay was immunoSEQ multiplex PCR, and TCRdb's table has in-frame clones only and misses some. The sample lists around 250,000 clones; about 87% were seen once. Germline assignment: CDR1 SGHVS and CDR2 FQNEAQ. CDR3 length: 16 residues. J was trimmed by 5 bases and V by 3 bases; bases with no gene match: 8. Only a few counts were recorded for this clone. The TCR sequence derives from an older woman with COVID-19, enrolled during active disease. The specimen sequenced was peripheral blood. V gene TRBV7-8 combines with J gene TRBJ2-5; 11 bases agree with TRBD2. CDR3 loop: CASSFEGLAGYETQYF. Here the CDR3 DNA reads TGTGCCAGCAGCTTTGAAGGACTAGCGGGTTATGAGACCCAGTACTTC.